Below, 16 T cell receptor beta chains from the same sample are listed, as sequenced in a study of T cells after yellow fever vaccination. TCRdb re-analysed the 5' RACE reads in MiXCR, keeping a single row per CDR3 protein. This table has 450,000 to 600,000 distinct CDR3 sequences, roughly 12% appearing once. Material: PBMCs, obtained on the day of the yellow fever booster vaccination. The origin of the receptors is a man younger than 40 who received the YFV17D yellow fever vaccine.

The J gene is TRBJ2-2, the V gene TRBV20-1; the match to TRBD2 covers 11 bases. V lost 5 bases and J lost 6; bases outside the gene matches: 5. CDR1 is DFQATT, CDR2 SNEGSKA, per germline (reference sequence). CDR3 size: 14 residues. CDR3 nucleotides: TGCAGTGCTTTAGCGGGAGGGTCGGCCGGGGAGCTGTTTTTT. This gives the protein CSALAGGSAGELFF.

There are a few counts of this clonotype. The CDR3 region is CASTSLVGQGSYGYTF. CDR3 sequence (DNA): TGTGCCAGCACTTCTTTAGTCGGACAGGGCTCCTATGGCTACACCTTC. V usage is TRBV27 and J usage is TRBJ1-2; 8 nucleotides align to TRBD1. Losses at the gene ends were 7 bases for V and 4 bases for J; bases not matched to a gene: 14. The CDR3 runs 16 residues. Per the germline V gene, CDR1 is MNHEY and CDR2 is SMNVEV (reference sequence).

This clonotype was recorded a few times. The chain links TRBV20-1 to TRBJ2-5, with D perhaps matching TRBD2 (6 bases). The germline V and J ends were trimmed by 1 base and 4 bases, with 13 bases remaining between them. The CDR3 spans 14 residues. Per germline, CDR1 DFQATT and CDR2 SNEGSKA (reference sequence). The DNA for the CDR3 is TGCAGTGCTAGAGTAGGAGGGGATAGAGAGACCCAGTACTTC. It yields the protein CSARVGGDRETQYF.

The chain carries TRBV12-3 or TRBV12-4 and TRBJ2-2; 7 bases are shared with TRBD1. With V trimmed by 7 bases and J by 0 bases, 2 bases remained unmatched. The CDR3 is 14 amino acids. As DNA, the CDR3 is TGTGCCAGCACCCAGGGGGCGAACACCGGGGAGCTGTTTTTT. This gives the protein CASTQGANTGELFF.

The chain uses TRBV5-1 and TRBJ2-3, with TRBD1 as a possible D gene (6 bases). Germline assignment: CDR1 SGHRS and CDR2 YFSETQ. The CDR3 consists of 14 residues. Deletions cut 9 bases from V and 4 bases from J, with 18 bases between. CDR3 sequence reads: CATKPGQPPDTQYF. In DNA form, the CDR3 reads TGCGCCACCAAACCGGGACAACCGCCAGATACGCAGTATTTT. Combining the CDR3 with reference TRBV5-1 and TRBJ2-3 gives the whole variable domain KAGVTQTPRYLIKTRGQQVTLSCSPISGHRSVSWYQQTPGQGLQFLFEYFSETQRNKGNFPGRFSGRQFSNSRSEMNVSTLELGDSALYLCATKPGQPPDTQYFGPGTRLTVL.

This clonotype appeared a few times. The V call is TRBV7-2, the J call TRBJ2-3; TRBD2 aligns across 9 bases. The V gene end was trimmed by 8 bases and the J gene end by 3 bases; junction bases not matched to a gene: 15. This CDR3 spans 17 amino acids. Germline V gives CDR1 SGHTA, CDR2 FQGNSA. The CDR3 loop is CASGRGGLAGATDTQYF. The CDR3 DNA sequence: TGTGCCAGCGGGCGCGGGGGGTTAGCGGGAGCTACAGATACGCAGTATTTT. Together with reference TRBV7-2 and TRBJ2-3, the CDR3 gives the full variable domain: GAGVSQSPSNKVTEKGKDVELRCDPISGHTALYWYRQSLGQGLEFLIYFQGNSAPDKSGLPSDRFSAERTGGSVSTLTIQRTQQEDSAVYLCASGRGGLAGATDTQYFGPGTRLTVL.

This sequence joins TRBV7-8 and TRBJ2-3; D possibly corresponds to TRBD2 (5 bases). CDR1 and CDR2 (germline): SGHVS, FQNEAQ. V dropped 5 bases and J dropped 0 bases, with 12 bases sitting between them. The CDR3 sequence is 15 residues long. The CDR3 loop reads CASSRFRDSTDTQYF. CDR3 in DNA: TGTGCCAGCAGCCGATTTCGGGATAGCACAGATACGCAGTATTTT.

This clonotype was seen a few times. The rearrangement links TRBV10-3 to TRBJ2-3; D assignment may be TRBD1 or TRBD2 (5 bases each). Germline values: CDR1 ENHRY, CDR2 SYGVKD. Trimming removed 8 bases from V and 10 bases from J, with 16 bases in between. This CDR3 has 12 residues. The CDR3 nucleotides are TGTGCCATCTCCTCAGACGTGGGGGCGCAGTATTTT. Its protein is CAISSDVGAQYF.

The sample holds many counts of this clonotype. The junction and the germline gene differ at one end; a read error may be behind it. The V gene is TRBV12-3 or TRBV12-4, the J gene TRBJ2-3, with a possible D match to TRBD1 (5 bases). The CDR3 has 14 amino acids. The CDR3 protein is CASSLQGSTDTQYF. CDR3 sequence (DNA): TGCGCCAGCAGCCTCCAGGGTAGCACAGATACGCAGTATTTT.

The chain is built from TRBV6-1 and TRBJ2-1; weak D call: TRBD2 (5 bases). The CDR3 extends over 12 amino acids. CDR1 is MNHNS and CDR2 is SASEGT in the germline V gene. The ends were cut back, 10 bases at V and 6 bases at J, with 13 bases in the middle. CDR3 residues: CATLRRVNEQFF. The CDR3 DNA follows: TGTGCCACTCTCCGGCGGGTCAATGAGCAGTTCTTC.

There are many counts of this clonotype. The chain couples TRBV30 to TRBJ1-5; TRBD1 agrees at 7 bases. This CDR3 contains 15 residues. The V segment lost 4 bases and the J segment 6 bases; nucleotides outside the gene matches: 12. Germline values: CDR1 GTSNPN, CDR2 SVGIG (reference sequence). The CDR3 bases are TGTGCCTGGAACAGGGGAAGTGGTCTCGGTCAGCCCCAGCATTTT. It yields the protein CAWNRGSGLGQPQHF.

CDR3 bases: TGTGCCAGCTCACCGGGAGTAGTTGCAACTAATGAAAAACTGTTTTTT. Amino acid sequence: CASSPGVVATNEKLFF. The chain joins TRBV18 to TRBJ1-4, with D uncertain. V dropped 3 bases and J dropped 0 bases, with 11 bases sitting between them. The germline CDR1 and CDR2 sequences are KGHSH and LQKENI. The CDR3 is 16 amino acids.

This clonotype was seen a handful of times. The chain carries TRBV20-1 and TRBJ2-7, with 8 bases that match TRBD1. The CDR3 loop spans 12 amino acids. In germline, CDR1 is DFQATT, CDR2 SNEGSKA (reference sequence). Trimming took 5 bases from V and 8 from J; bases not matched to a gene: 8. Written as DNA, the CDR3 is TGCAGTGCTTCAACGACAGGGGAAAAGCAGTACTTC. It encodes CSASTTGEKQYF.

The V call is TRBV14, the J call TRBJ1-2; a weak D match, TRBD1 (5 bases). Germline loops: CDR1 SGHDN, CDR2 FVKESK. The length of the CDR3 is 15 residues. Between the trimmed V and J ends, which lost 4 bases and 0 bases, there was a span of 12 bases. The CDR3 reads CASSLLGGANYGYTF. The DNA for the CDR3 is TGTGCCAGCAGCCTACTGGGGGGAGCTAACTATGGCTACACCTTC.

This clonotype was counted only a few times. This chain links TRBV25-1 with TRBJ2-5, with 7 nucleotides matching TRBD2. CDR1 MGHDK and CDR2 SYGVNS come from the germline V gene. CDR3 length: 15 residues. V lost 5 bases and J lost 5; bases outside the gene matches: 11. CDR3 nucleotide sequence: TGTGCCAGCAGTCCCCGGCTAGCGGAGGGGGAGACCCAGTACTTC. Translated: CASSPRLAEGETQYF.

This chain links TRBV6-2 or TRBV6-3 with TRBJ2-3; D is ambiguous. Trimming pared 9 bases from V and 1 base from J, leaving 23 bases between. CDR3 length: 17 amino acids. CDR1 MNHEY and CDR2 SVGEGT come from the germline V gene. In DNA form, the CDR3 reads TGTGCCAGGACCGCCCAATCGGGTGGGCCGGGCACAGATACGCAGTATTTT. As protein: CARTAQSGGPGTDTQYF.